These 24 T cell receptor beta chains were sequenced from one sample in a study of CD8 T cells in ankylosing spondylitis. Their specific antigens are unknown. MiXCR, applied by TCRdb to the 5' RACE reads, yields one record per CDR3 protein. Of 500,000 to 550,000 distinct CDR3 sequences in the sample, about an eighth were seen once. The study, taken as a whole, reports: A motif of under 10 highly homologous TCR beta variants was seen as apparently characteristic of ankylosing spondylitis blood.

The sample was blood, either unsorted or a sorted T cell fraction (not recorded which). These receptors were obtained from a male donor with ankylosing spondylitis.

This clonotype was recorded at least ten times. The rearrangement uses TRBV5-1 and TRBJ2-7; 7 bases agree with TRBD2. The germline gives CDR1 SGHRS, CDR2 YFSETQ. The CDR3 sequence is 13 residues long. The junction had 11 bases not matched to a gene; V was cut back by 7 bases and J by 7 bases. The CDR3 sequence is CASGEGFSYEQYF. The DNA for the CDR3 is TGCGCCAGCGGGGAGGGATTCTCGTATGAGCAGTACTTC.

The chain recombines TRBV5-1 with TRBJ1-1; maybe TRBD1 (6 bases). Germline loops: CDR1 SGHRS, CDR2 YFSETQ. The CDR3 totals 14 residues. Trimming took off 6 bases at V and 1 base at J, with 13 bases between the two ends. CDR3 nucleotides: TGCGCCAGCACCTCCGGACAGCCGAACACTGAAGCTTTCTTT. It yields the protein CASTSGQPNTEAFF.

This clonotype was detected ten times or more. This rearrangement joins TRBV5-4 to TRBJ2-3; D gene uncertain. Germline-derived CDR1 and CDR2 are SGHNT and YYREEE (reference sequence). This CDR3 contains 16 residues. V was shortened by 0 bases and J by 6 bases, with 17 bases between the two germline ends. The CDR3 reads CASSLVSSRAADTQYF. DNA of the CDR3: TGTGCCAGCAGCTTGGTCTCCTCCCGGGCGGCTGATACGCAGTATTTT.

This clonotype occurred many times. The chain couples TRBV20-1 to TRBJ1-1; D is undetermined. V lost 5 bases and J lost 1, with 20 bases in between. The CDR3 consists of 16 residues. The V gene's germline CDR1 is DFQATT and CDR2 SNEGSKA (reference sequence). The CDR3: CSAGTPVGTPNTEAFF. The CDR3 coding sequence is TGCAGTGCTGGAACACCCGTTGGCACCCCGAACACTGAAGCTTTCTTT.

Many counts were recorded for this clonotype. This sequence joins TRBV6-2 or TRBV6-3 and TRBJ2-7, with 7 bases matching TRBD2. The germline CDR1 and CDR2 sequences are MNHEY and SVGEGT. The CDR3 loop spans 13 amino acids. With 5 bases clipped from V and 3 bases from J, the junction kept 4 bases outside the gene matches. The CDR3 here is CASSRLADYEQYF. CDR3 coding DNA: TGTGCCAGCAGTAGACTAGCAGACTACGAGCAGTACTTC.

This clonotype was counted only a few times. CDR3 protein: CAINPTADGTSTYEQYF. Here the CDR3 DNA reads TGTGCCATCAACCCGACCGCAGACGGAACTTCGACCTACGAGCAGTACTTC. This chain links TRBV10-3 with TRBJ2-7; D gene uncertain. Trimming pared 7 bases from V and 2 bases from J, leaving 24 bases between. Germline V gene lookup returns CDR1 ENHRY and CDR2 SYGVKD. CDR3 length equals 17 residues.

This clonotype showed up many times. This chain joins TRBV5-1 and TRBJ1-1, with TRBD1 identical over 8 bases. Looked up from germline, CDR1 is SGHRS and CDR2 is YFSETQ. The CDR3 totals 14 residues. J was trimmed by 4 bases and V by 3 bases; bases with no gene match: 5. The CDR3 DNA follows: TGCGCCAGCAGCTCAGGACAGGGCCTCACTGAAGCTTTCTTT. Protein product: CASSSGQGLTEAFF.

This chain links TRBV2 with TRBJ2-3; 10 bases match TRBD1. The ends lost 6 bases at V and 3 bases at J; junction bases unmatched: 6. The CDR3 is 15 amino acids. Germline V gene sequence: CDR1 SNHLY, CDR2 FYNNEI. CDR3 in amino acids: CASSGRDRGTDTQYF. Written as DNA, the CDR3 is TGTGCCAGCAGCGGCCGGGACAGGGGTACAGATACGCAGTATTTT.

This clonotype was recorded at least ten times. The chain carries TRBV29-1 and TRBJ2-2, with D possibly matching TRBD1 (6 bases). V was pared by 7 bases and J by 2 bases, with 17 bases between. Looked up from germline, CDR1 is SQVTM and CDR2 is ANQGSEA. This CDR3 region has 15 residues. CDR3 DNA: TGCAGCGCCCGGGGTACAGGGATTAACACCGGGGAGCTGTTTTTT. This translates into CSARGTGINTGELFF.

V is TRBV9 and J is TRBJ2-6; D call uncertain. The V end lost 0 bases, the J end lost 0 bases, and 7 bases lay between the germline ends. CDR3 length: 16 amino acids. Looked up from germline, CDR1 is SGDLS and CDR2 is YYNGEE. CDR3 region: CASSVVRSSGANVLTF. CDR3 nucleotides: TGTGCCAGCAGCGTAGTGAGAAGCTCTGGGGCCAACGTCCTGACTTTC.

The genes are TRBV5-1 and TRBJ2-3; 7 bases are a match to TRBD1. CDR3 length: 14 residues. V shed 1 base, J shed 5 bases, and the junction held 4 bases outside the gene matches. Germline CDR1 is SGHRS and CDR2 is YFSETQ. This CDR3 reads CASSLRSGGDTQYF. In DNA, the CDR3 is TGCGCCAGCAGCTTGAGGTCAGGGGGAGATACGCAGTATTTT.

The rearrangement uses TRBV7-2 and TRBJ1-1; D gene ambiguous. This CDR3 comprises 13 residues. Trimming stripped 6 bases from V and 2 bases from J, with 10 bases between. Germline-derived CDR1 and CDR2 are SGHTA and FQGNSA. CDR3 sequence reads: CASSGNENTEAFF. The CDR3, as DNA: TGTGCCAGCAGTGGGAACGAAAACACTGAAGCTTTCTTT.

The V gene is TRBV2, the J gene TRBJ2-7, with 7 nucleotides matching TRBD1. The germline V gene encodes CDR1 SNHLY and CDR2 FYNNEI. Germline trimming cut 1 base from V and 2 bases from J; bases unmatched to any gene: 8. The CDR3 is 16 amino acids. CDR3 bases: TGTGCCAGCAGTGAAGAAGGGGGACAGTTACCCTACGAGCAGTACTTC. Residues: CASSEEGGQLPYEQYF.

The chain carries TRBV20-1 and TRBJ1-6; unclear D gene. Trimming pared 1 base from V and 4 bases from J, leaving 8 bases between. The CDR3 covers 14 residues. From germline, CDR1 is DFQATT and CDR2 SNEGSKA (reference sequence). This chain's CDR3 is CSARGGGYNSPLHF. DNA for the CDR3: TGCAGTGCTAGAGGGGGTGGTTATAATTCACCCCTCCACTTT.

Ten or more counts support this clonotype. The chain's CDR3 is CASSLSATEAFF. The CDR3, as DNA: TGCGCCAGCAGCTTGTCAGCCACTGAAGCTTTCTTT. The J gene is TRBJ1-1, the V gene TRBV5-1; D is unclear. The germline CDR1 and CDR2 sequences are SGHRS and YFSETQ. V lost 1 base to trimming and J lost 4 bases, with 5 bases between them. This CDR3 region has 12 residues.

CDR3 protein: CASSLSPGSTQETQYF. CDR3 sequence (DNA): TGTGCCAGCAGCTTGAGTCCGGGATCTACACAAGAGACCCAGTACTTC. The V and J genes are TRBV7-9 and TRBJ2-5; TRBD2 is a possible D gene (5 bases). This CDR3 is built from 16 residues. Germline CDR1 and CDR2: SEHNR and FQNEAQ (reference sequence). Trimming took 3 bases from V and 2 from J, leaving 16 bases between them.

The chain uses TRBV5-6 and TRBJ2-7, with D perhaps assigned TRBD1 or TRBD2 (8 bases each). The CDR3 loop spans 15 amino acids. The V end was cut by 7 bases, the J end by 0 bases, with 17 bases between. CDR1 SGHDT and CDR2 YYEEEE come from the germline V gene. CDR3 nucleotide sequence: TGTGCCAGCTCGGACAGGGCGGGAGGCTCCTACGAGCAGTACGTC. Protein sequence: CASSDRAGGSYEQYV.

This clonotype was found a few times. The CDR3 loop reads CSVVRDRGYYGYTF. The CDR3 bases are TGCAGCGTCGTCCGGGACAGGGGGTACTATGGCTACACCTTC. The chain is built from TRBV29-1 and TRBJ1-2, with 11 bases that match TRBD1. The CDR3 totals 14 residues. Germline lookup yields CDR1 SQVTM and CDR2 ANQGSEA. V lost 6 bases and J lost 3; bases outside the gene matches: 6.

This clonotype showed up many times. The chain recombines TRBV5-1 with TRBJ2-3; D not resolved. The CDR3 length is 12 residues. The V end was cut by 6 bases, the J end by 4 bases, with 9 bases between. Per germline, CDR1 SGHRS and CDR2 YFSETQ. The CDR3 sequence is CASNMGADTQYF. DNA of the CDR3: TGCGCCAGCAACATGGGCGCAGATACGCAGTATTTT.

The sample holds a few counts of this clonotype. The J gene is TRBJ1-1, the V gene TRBV18; 7 bases are shared with TRBD1. Germline V gene lookup returns CDR1 KGHSH and CDR2 LQKENI. CDR3 length: 15 residues. V lost 3 bases, J lost 3 bases, and 7 bases stayed unmatched. CDR3 bases: TGTGCCAGCTCACCCCCCAAAGGACAGGACACTGAAGCTTTCTTT. This encodes CASSPPKGQDTEAFF.

The gene calls are TRBV5-1 and TRBJ2-2; D is undetermined. CDR1 and CDR2 from the germline V gene are SGHRS and YFSETQ. The CDR3 consists of 15 residues. V was clipped by 3 bases and J by 4 bases, with 13 bases between them. CDR3 in DNA: TGCGCCAGCAGCTCGGCTGGGTCGGGCACCGGGGAGCTGTTTTTT. As protein: CASSSAGSGTGELFF.

This clonotype has more than one count but fewer than ten. This chain links TRBV6-2 or TRBV6-3 with TRBJ2-5; D might be TRBD1 (6 bases). Germline-derived CDR1 and CDR2 are MNHEY and SVGEGT. Trimming removed 6 bases at V and 9 bases at J, with 17 bases between. This CDR3 is 13 amino acids long. The CDR3 DNA reads TGTGCCAGCAGACCCTTCGACAGGCAGGCCCAGTACTTC. It specifies CASRPFDRQAQYF.

The chain carries TRBV18 and TRBJ1-1; tentative D call: TRBD1 (5 bases). The CDR3 runs 16 residues. Germline V CDR1 and CDR2: KGHSH, LQKENI. With 4 bases removed from V and 0 bases from J, the gap between germline ends came to 15 bases. The CDR3 loop reads CASSQSGGAVNTEAFF. The CDR3 DNA reads as TGTGCCAGCTCACAGTCCGGCGGGGCGGTGAACACTGAAGCTTTCTTT.

J is TRBJ2-2 and V is TRBV4-1; D unclear. The CDR3 covers 16 residues. V was shortened by 0 bases and J by 2 bases, with 10 bases between the two germline ends. Germline V gene sequence: CDR1 MGHRA, CDR2 YSYEKL. CDR3 nucleotide sequence: TGCGCCAGCAGCCAAGACGTGGGATCCAACACCGGGGAGCTGTTTTTT. It is translated as CASSQDVGSNTGELFF.